Shown below are 20 T cell receptor beta chains from a single sample sequenced in a study of blood T cell repertoires in COVID-19. The method was immunoSEQ multiplex PCR; TCRdb's version includes in-frame clones alone and lacks a portion of them. This table holds about 50,000 clones, around 88% found once. Sequencing used peripheral blood. The receptor set was obtained from an older woman with acute or convalescent COVID-19.

The chain is built from TRBV7-6 and TRBJ2-3; 13 bases line up with TRBD2. Germline lookup yields CDR1 SGHVS and CDR2 FNYEAQ. The V segment lost 4 bases and the J segment 2 bases; nucleotides outside the gene matches: 3. The CDR3 length is 16 residues. CDR3: CASSYGTSGDTDTQYF. The CDR3 DNA follows: TGTGCCAGCAGCTACGGGACTAGCGGGGACACAGATACGCAGTATTTT.

In DNA, the CDR3 is TGTGCCAGCACCGACTCGGGGTACTATGGCTACACCTTC. Its protein product is CASTDSGYYGYTF. The genes are TRBV6-5 and TRBJ1-2; D remains unclear. The CDR3 totals 13 residues. The germline CDR1 and CDR2 sequences are MNHEY and SVGAGI. The V gene lost 7 bases and the J gene lost 3 bases, with 12 bases spanning the gap.

The V call is TRBV19, the J call TRBJ1-4; TRBD1 matches 9 bases. Germline loops: CDR1 LNHDA, CDR2 SQIVND (reference sequence). This CDR3 is built from 18 residues. V was pared by 1 base and J by 0 bases, with 6 bases of the junction left unmatched. This CDR3 is CASSIAGTGIATNEKLFF. CDR3 DNA: TGTGCCAGTAGTATAGCCGGGACAGGGATTGCAACTAATGAAAAACTGTTTTTT.

The chain combines TRBV5-1 with TRBJ2-5, with TRBD2 as a possible D gene (5 bases). Trimming left V 2 bases short and J 3 bases short, with 20 bases between. Germline loops: CDR1 SGHRS, CDR2 YFSETQ. The CDR3 runs 17 residues. The CDR3 loop is CASSLQPAGHPEETQYF. CDR3 nucleotide sequence: TGCGCCAGCAGCTTACAACCCGCGGGCCACCCGGAAGAGACCCAGTACTTC.

The chain couples TRBV7-2 to TRBJ2-7, with 7 positions matching TRBD2. Germline values: CDR1 SGHTA, CDR2 FQGNSA. The V segment lost 10 bases and the J segment 6 bases; nucleotides outside the gene matches: 21. The CDR3 has 16 amino acids. CDR3 sequence: CATKAPTSPGRGEQYF. In DNA form, the CDR3 reads TGTGCCACCAAGGCCCCGACTAGCCCCGGTCGGGGCGAGCAGTACTTC.

The rearrangement uses TRBV20-1 and TRBJ2-1; no clear D. Deletions cut 6 bases from V and 8 bases from J, with 11 bases between. The CDR3 totals 11 residues. CDR1 is DFQATT, CDR2 SNEGSKA, per germline (reference sequence). In DNA, the CDR3 is TGCAGTGCCACCCTTGAGTATGAGCAGTTCTTC. Protein sequence: CSATLEYEQFF.

The CDR3 region has the DNA TGTGCCAGCAGCTTAACGGGGGGGACGCAGTATTTT. Encoded protein: CASSLTGGTQYF. The chain recombines TRBV7-3 with TRBJ2-3; 7 nucleotides line up with TRBD2. Trimming at V came to 0 bases and at J to 9 bases, leaving 0 bases not matched to a gene. CDR1 is SGHTA, CDR2 FQGTGA, per germline. The CDR3 length is 12 residues.

This clone was detected once. V and J are TRBV7-9 and TRBJ2-3; tentative D call: TRBD1 (5 bases). V was trimmed by 1 base and J by 3 bases, leaving 8 bases between them. Per germline, CDR1 SEHNR and CDR2 FQNEAQ (reference sequence). The CDR3 runs to 14 residues. In DNA, the CDR3 is TGTGCCAGCAGCTTAGGACAGAATACAGATACGCAGTATTTT. Its translation: CASSLGQNTDTQYF. Full variable domain (missing parts from reference TRBV7-9 and TRBJ2-3): DTGVSQNPRHKITKRGQNVTFRCDPISEHNRLYWYRQTLGQGPEFLTYFQNEAQLEKSRLLSDRFSAERPKGSFSTLEIQRTEQGDSAMYLCASSLGQNTDTQYFGPGTRLTVL.

This rearrangement joins TRBV9 to TRBJ2-1; TRBD2 matches at 8 bases. The CDR3 has 15 amino acids. V lost 3 bases, J lost 7 bases, and 9 bases stayed unmatched. Per germline, CDR1 SGDLS and CDR2 YYNGEE. CDR3 sequence reads: CASSETPGLGNEQFF. The CDR3 DNA reads TGTGCCAGCAGCGAAACTCCGGGACTAGGGAATGAGCAGTTCTTC.

The chain is built from TRBV12-3 or TRBV12-4 and TRBJ1-2; unclear D gene. CDR3 length equals 13 residues. Deletions cut 3 bases from V and 5 bases from J, with 10 bases between. The CDR3 region has the DNA TGTGCCAGCAGTTTGAGGCCCCAGTATGGCTACACCTTC. Translated, it gives CASSLRPQYGYTF.

The genes are TRBV2 and TRBJ1-2; 9 nucleotides agree with TRBD1. The CDR3 has 15 residues. The ends lost 7 bases at V and 8 bases at J; junction bases unmatched: 14. The germline CDR1 and CDR2 sequences are SNHLY and FYNNEI. Here the CDR3 reads CASMLQGAPGYGYTF. Here the CDR3 DNA reads TGTGCCAGCATGTTACAGGGGGCACCGGGCTACGGCTACACCTTC.

This clone has more than one count but fewer than ten. The chain links TRBV4-1 to TRBJ1-5, with D possibly being TRBD1 (5 bases). Germline lookup yields CDR1 MGHRA and CDR2 YSYEKL. This CDR3 contains 15 residues. Trimming pared 1 base from V and 1 base from J, leaving 8 bases between. The CDR3 sequence is CASSQGQGSNQPQHF. For the CDR3, the DNA is TGCGCCAGCAGCCAAGGTCAGGGAAGCAATCAGCCCCAGCATTTT.

There are a few counts of this clone. The chain recombines TRBV6-4 with TRBJ2-6, with 8 bases matching TRBD1. This CDR3 is 22 amino acids long. Germline CDR1 reads MRHNA; CDR2 reads SNTAGT. J gave up 0 bases and V 2 bases, and 18 bases lay outside the gene matches. CDR3 bases: TGTGCCAGCAGTGACGAGAGAGGGGTCCAAGGACAGGGAAGCTCTGGGGCCAACGTCCTGACTTTC. This encodes CASSDERGVQGQGSSGANVLTF.

This clone appeared a few times. The gene calls are TRBV7-2 and TRBJ2-5; possible D gene TRBD2, 7 bases. This CDR3 is 14 amino acids long. Germline assignment: CDR1 SGHTA and CDR2 FQGNSA. V dropped 5 bases and J dropped 5 bases, with 15 bases sitting between them. CDR3 protein: CASSEGGGSETQYF. The CDR3 region has the DNA TGTGCCAGCAGCGAAGGGGGGGGCTCTGAGACCCAGTACTTC.

The chain has TRBV7-9 and TRBJ2-3; 13 bases agree with TRBD2. Germline CDR1 is SEHNR and CDR2 is FQNEAQ (reference sequence). Germline trimming cut 5 bases from V and 2 bases from J; bases unmatched to any gene: 4. The CDR3 loop spans 16 amino acids. CDR3 nucleotides: TGTGCCAGCAGCCCCGGGACTAGCGGGGTCACAGATACGCAGTATTTT. Translated: CASSPGTSGVTDTQYF.

The chain has TRBV9 and TRBJ2-3; 10 positions match TRBD1. The CDR3 is 15 residues long. CDR1 SGDLS and CDR2 YYNGEE come from the germline V gene. The V segment lost 2 bases and the J segment 4 bases; nucleotides outside the gene matches: 4. The CDR3 loop reads CASSVGQGGPDTQYF. CDR3 DNA: TGTGCCAGCAGCGTCGGACAGGGGGGACCAGATACGCAGTATTTT.

V is TRBV2 and J is TRBJ1-2; tentative D call: TRBD1 (6 bases). The CDR3 sequence is 15 residues long. Germline-derived CDR1 and CDR2 are SNHLY and FYNNEI. V was trimmed by 8 bases and J by 3 bases, leaving 19 bases between them. Here the CDR3 DNA reads TGTGCCAGCCTAAGATCCATTGGGGGCGACTATGGCTACACCTTC. This codes for CASLRSIGGDYGYTF. The whole variable domain, remainder taken from reference TRBV2 and TRBJ1-2, is EPEVTQTPSHQVTQMGQEVILRCVPISNHLYFYWYRQILGQKVEFLVSFYNNEISEKSEIFDDQFSVERPDGSNFTLKIRSTKLEDSAMYFCASLRSIGGDYGYTFGSGTRLTVV.

The V and J genes are TRBV5-5 and TRBJ2-5; perhaps TRBD2 as D (6 bases). Trimming stripped 9 bases from V and 7 bases from J, with 19 bases between. The germline gives CDR1 SGHKS, CDR2 YYEKEE (reference sequence). The CDR3 has 13 residues. This CDR3 reads CATASEPAGTQYF. The CDR3, as DNA: TGTGCCACCGCTAGCGAACCAGCGGGGACCCAGTACTTC.

V usage is TRBV28 and J usage is TRBJ2-4, with 7 bases lining up with TRBD2. CDR3 length equals 15 residues. V was pared by 4 bases and J by 1 base, with 4 bases of the junction left unmatched. Germline V gives CDR1 MDHEN, CDR2 SYDVKM. The DNA of the CDR3 is TGTGCCAGCAGTTCGGGGGGTTTGGCCAAAAACATTCAGTACTTC. Protein product: CASSSGGLAKNIQYF.

The rearrangement links TRBV11-2 to TRBJ1-6, with D maybe TRBD1 (6 bases). Per germline, CDR1 SGHAT and CDR2 FQNNGV. V lost 5 bases and J lost 10, with 15 bases in between. The CDR3 runs 14 residues. The CDR3 region has the DNA TGTGCCAGCAGCGAGGCGGGGGCTTGGTCACCCCTCCACTTT. Amino acid sequence: CASSEAGAWSPLHF.